The sequence of this TCR beta chain was determined in a study of blood T cell repertoires in COVID-19. Across the study: In each case, the material was cDNA or gDNA derived from T cells, B-cell-depleted T cells, or PBMCs.

Methods used by the authors: It was from reference gene primer amplification that nucleated cell counts were estimated. Generated by immunoSEQ multiplex PCR, the TCRdb table keeps only in-frame clones and is missing some. V and J calls and clone size are copied from that table; D and trimming were computed from the DNA. The sample yields around 380,000 clones, more than 75% seen once. The length of the CDR3 is 16 residues. The V gene's germline CDR1 is SGHRS and CDR2 YFSETQ. Germline trimming cut 0 bases from V and 1 base from J; bases unmatched to any gene: 4. The TCR sequence derives from a man aged 25 to 45 who had recovered from COVID-19. Sequenced material: PBMCs or T cells enriched from blood (not recorded which). The chain recombines TRBV5-1 with TRBJ2-1; 7 bases match TRBD2. The CDR3: CASSLGGGGSYNEQFF. CDR3 in DNA: TGCGCCAGCAGCTTGGGAGGCGGGGGATCCTACAATGAGCAGTTCTTC.